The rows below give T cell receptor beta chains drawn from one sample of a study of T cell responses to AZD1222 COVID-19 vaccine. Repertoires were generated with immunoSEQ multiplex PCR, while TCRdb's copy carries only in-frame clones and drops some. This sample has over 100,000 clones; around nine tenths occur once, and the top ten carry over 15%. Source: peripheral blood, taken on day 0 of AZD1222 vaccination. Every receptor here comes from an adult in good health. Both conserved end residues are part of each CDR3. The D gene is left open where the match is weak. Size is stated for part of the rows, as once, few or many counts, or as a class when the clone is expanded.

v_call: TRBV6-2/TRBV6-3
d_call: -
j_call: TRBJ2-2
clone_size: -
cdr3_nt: TGTGCCAGCAGTTACGGTTACAGGGCCGGGGAGCTGTTTTTT
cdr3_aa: CASSYGYRAGELFF

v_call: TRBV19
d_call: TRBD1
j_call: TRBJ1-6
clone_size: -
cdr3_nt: TGTGCCAGTAGTAGTAGGGACAGAAGTAATTCACCCCTCCACTTT
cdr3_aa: CASSSRDRSNSPLHF

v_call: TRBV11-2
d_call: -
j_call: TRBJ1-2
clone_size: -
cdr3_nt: TGTGCCAGCAGCTCCCAGGGGATCTATGGCTACACCTTC
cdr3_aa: CASSSQGIYGYTF

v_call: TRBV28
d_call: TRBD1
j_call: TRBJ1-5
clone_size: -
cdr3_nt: TGTGCCAGCAGTCCTCAGGGACAGGGGGCGAGTCAGCCCCAGCATTTT
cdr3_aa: CASSPQGQGASQPQHF

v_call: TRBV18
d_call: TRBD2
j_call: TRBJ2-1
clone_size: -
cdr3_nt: TGTGCCAGCTCACCACAGTCGACTAGCGGGGGGGCCTACAATGAGCAGTTCTTC
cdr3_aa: CASSPQSTSGGAYNEQFF

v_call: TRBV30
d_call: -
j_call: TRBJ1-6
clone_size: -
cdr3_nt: TGTGCCTGGAGTTCCTGGCAACCCGATAATTCACCCCTCCACTTT
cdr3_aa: CAWSSWQPDNSPLHF

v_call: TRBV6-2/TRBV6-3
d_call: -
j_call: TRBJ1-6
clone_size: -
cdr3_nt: TGTGCCAGCAGCCGGTTATCAGGTTCGTCACCCCTCCACTTT
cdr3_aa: CASSRLSGSSPLHF

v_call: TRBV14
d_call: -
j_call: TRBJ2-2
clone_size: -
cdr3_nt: TGTGCCAGCAGCCAAGGGTCGGACTCACTGTACGGGGAGCTGTTTTTT
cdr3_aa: CASSQGSDSLYGELFF

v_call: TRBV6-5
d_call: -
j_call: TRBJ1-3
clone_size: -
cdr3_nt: TGTGCCAGCCAAACCCAGGGGTCTGGAAACACCATATATTTT
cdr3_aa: CASQTQGSGNTIYF

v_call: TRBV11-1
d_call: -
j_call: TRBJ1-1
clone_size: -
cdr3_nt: TGTGCCAGCAGCCCTCAGGGATTGGACACTGAAGCTTTCTTT
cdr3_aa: CASSPQGLDTEAFF

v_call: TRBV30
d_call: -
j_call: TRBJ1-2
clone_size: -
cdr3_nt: TGTGCCTGGAGCAAAGGGGGGTTTTATGGCTACACCTTC
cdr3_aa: CAWSKGGFYGYTF

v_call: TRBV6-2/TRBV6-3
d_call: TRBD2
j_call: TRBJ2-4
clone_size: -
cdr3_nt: TGTGCCAGCAGTCTAGCGGGAAACTTAGCCAAAAACATTCAGTACTTC
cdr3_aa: CASSLAGNLAKNIQYF

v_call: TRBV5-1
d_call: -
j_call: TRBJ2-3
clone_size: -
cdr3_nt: TGCGCCAGCAGTTTCCGGACTACCGATGGCACAGATACGCAGTATTTT
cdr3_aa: CASSFRTTDGTDTQYF

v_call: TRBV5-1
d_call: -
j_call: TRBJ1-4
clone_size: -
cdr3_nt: TGCGCCAGCAGTTACAGTACGGGGGGCGAAAAACTGTTTTTT
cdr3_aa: CASSYSTGGEKLFF

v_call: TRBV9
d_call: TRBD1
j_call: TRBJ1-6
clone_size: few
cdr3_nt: TGTGCCAGCAGCGTAAGGGACAGCTATTCACCCCTCCACTTT
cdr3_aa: CASSVRDSYSPLHF

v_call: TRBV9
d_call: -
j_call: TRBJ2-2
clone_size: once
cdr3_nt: TGTGCCAGCAGCGTAGATACCGGGGAGCTGTTTTTT
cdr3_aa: CASSVDTGELFF

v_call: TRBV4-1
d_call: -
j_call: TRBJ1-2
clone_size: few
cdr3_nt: TGCGCCAGCAGCCAAGAACAGGTTAACTATGGCTACACCTTC
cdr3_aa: CASSQEQVNYGYTF

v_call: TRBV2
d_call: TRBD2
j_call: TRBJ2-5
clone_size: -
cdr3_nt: TGTGCCAGCACCTCCCGGGCGGGAGGGGAGACCCAGTACTTC
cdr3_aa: CASTSRAGGETQYF

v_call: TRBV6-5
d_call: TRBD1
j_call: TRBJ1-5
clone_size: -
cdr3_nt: TGTGCCACCCATGACAGGGCATATCAGCCCCAGCATTTT
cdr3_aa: CATHDRAYQPQHF

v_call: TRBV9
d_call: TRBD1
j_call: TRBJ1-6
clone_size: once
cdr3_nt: TGTGCCAGCAGCGTAGCCCAGGGGGCGAATAATTCACCCCTCCACTTT
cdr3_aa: CASSVAQGANNSPLHF

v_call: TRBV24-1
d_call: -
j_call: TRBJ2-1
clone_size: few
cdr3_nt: TGTGCCACCAGTGAATCGGGGCCAGGCTACAATGAGCAGTTCTTC
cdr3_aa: CATSESGPGYNEQFF

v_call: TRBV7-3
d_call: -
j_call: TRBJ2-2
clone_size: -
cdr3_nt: TGTGCCAGCGGGTTGAGGGTTAACACCGGGGAGCTGTTTTTT
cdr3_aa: CASGLRVNTGELFF

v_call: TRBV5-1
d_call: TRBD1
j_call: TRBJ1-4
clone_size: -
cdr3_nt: TGCGCCAGCAGCTTGGTAGGCAGGGGGTATGAAAAACTGTTTTTT
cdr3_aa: CASSLVGRGYEKLFF

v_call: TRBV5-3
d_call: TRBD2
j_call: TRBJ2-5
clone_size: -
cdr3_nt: TGTGCCAGAAGCTTGGGCGGGAGGGCCGAAGAGACCCAGTACTTC
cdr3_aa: CARSLGGRAEETQYF

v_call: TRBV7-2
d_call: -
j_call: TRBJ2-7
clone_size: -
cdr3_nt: TGTGCCAGCAGCTTAGTAGCCCCCTACGAGCAGTACTTC
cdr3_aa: CASSLVAPYEQYF

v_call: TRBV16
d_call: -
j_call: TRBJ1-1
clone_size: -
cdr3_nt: TGTGCCAGCAGCCAAGGTTTTGGGGACACTGAAGCTTTCTTT
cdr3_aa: CASSQGFGDTEAFF

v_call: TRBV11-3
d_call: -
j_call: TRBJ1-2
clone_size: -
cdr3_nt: TGTGCCAGCAGCTTAGATGGGGGCGAGTATGGCTACACCTTC
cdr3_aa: CASSLDGGEYGYTF

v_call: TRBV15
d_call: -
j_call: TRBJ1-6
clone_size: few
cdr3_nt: TGTGCCACCAGCAGAGATAGGTCGTCAGGGGCGCATTCACCCCTCCACTTT
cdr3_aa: CATSRDRSSGAHSPLHF

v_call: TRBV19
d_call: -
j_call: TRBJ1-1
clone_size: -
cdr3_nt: TGTGCCAGTAGTAGAGGACTGGGAGCGGGCACTGAAGCTTTCTTT
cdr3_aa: CASSRGLGAGTEAFF

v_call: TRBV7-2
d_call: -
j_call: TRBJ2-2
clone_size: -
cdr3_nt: TGTGCCAGCTACCTCTGGGGGGACCTCTCGAACACCGGGGAGCTGTTTTTT
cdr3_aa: CASYLWGDLSNTGELFF

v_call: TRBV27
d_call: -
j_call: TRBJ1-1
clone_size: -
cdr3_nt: TGTGCCAGCAGCCGTAACCAGGGGTCAACTGAAGCTTTCTTT
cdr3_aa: CASSRNQGSTEAFF

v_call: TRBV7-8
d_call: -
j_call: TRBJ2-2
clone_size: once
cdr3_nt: TGTGCCAGCAGCTTAGCCCGGGGCTCCACGAACACCGGGGAGCTGTTTTTT
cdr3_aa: CASSLARGSTNTGELFF

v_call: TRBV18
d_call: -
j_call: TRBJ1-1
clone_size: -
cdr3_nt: TGTGCCAGCTCGATCCGGGGCAAGGACACTGAAGCTTTCTTT
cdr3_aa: CASSIRGKDTEAFF

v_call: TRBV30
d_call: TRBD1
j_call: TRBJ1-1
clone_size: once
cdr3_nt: TGTGCCTGGAGGGGACAGGGGGCCAACACTGAAGCTTTCTTT
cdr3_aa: CAWRGQGANTEAFF

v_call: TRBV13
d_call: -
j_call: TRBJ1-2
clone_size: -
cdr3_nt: TGTGCCAGCAGCCAAGAGGGTGGCTACACCTTC
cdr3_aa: CASSQEGGYTF

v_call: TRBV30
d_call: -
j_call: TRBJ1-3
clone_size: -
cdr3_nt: TGTGCCTGGAGTGTGGGGCAGCCGACTGGAAACACCATATATTTT
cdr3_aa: CAWSVGQPTGNTIYF

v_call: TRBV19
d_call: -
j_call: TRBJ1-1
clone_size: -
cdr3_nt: TGTGCCAGTAGTCCGGAGGTGGGCACTGAAGCTTTCTTT
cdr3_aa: CASSPEVGTEAFF

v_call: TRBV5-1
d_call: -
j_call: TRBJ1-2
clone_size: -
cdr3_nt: TGCGCCAGCAGCTGGGGGACATGGGGGCAATCTGGGCTAACTAACTATGGCTACACCTTC
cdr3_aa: CASSWGTWGQSGLTNYGYTF